This T cell receptor beta chain was found in a study of CD8 T cells in Susac syndrome. CDR1 is SQVTM and CDR2 is ANQGSEA in the germline V gene. The CDR3 extends over 12 amino acids. V was shortened by 4 bases and J by 6 bases, with 13 bases between the two germline ends. Controls were age- and sex-matched healthy donors. This clonotype has just a few counts. RNA, at about 0.45 to 1 ug, was reverse transcribed with random hexamers. By means of immunoSEQ multiplex PCR, TCR beta CDR3 spanning 54 Vbeta and 13 Jbeta underwent amplification. MiXCR, applied by TCRdb to the immunoSEQ multiplex PCR reads, yields one record per CDR3 protein. The sample has over 120,000 distinct CDR3 sequences, roughly 94% seen once.

This TCR derives from a human donor in good health. This chain links TRBV29-1 with TRBJ2-7; possible D gene TRBD1, 5 bases. The sequenced sample consisted of CD4+ T cells from PBMCs. CDR3: CSVVSGIGEQYF. The CDR3 nucleotides read TGCAGCGTTGTGTCAGGGATCGGCGAGCAGTACTTC.